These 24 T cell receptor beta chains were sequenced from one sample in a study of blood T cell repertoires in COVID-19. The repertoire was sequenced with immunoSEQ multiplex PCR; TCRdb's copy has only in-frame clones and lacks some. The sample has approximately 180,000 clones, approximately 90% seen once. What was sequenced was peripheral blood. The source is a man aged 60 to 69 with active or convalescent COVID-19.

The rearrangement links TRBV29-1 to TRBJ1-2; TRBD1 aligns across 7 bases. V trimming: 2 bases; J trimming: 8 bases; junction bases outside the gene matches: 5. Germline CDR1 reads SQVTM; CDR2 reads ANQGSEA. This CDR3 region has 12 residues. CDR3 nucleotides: TGCAGCGTTGAATGGCAGGGGGGCGGCTACACCTTC. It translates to CSVEWQGGGYTF.

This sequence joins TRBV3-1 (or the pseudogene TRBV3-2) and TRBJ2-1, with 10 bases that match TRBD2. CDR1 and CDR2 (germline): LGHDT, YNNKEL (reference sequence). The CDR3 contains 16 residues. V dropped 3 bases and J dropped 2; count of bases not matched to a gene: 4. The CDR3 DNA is TGTGCCAGCAGCCACCACAGCGGGGGGGCCTACAATGAGCAGTTCTTC. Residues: CASSHHSGGAYNEQFF.

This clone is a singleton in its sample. The CDR3 nucleotides read TGTGCCAGCAGCCAAGACAGAGCGGCTAGCGGGGGCTTTTACGAGCAGTACTTC. This gives the protein CASSQDRAASGGFYEQYF. V and J are TRBV4-2 and TRBJ2-7; the match to TRBD2 covers 10 bases. This CDR3 spans 18 amino acids. Germline V gene lookup returns CDR1 LGHNA and CDR2 YNFKEQ. V gave up 0 bases and J gave up 4 bases; unmatched junction bases: 12.

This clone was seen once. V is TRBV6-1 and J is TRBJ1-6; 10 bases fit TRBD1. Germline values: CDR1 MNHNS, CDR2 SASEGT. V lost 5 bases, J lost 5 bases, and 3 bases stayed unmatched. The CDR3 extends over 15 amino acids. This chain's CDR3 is CASSLGQGNNSPLHF. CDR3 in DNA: TGTGCCAGCAGTCTGGGACAGGGGAATAATTCACCCCTCCACTTT.

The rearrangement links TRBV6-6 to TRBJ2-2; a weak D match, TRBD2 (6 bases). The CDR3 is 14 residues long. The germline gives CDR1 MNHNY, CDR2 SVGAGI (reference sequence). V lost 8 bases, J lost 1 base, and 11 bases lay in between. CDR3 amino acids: CASRDSGNTGELFF. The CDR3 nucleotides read TGTGCCAGCCGGGACTCTGGGAACACCGGGGAGCTGTTTTTT.

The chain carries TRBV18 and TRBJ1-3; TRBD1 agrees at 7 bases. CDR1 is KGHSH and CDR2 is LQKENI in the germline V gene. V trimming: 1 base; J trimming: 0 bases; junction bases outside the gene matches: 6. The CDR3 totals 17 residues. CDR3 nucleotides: TGTGCCAGCTCACCACTTAGACAGGGCCTCTCTGGAAACACCATATATTTT. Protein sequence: CASSPLRQGLSGNTIYF.

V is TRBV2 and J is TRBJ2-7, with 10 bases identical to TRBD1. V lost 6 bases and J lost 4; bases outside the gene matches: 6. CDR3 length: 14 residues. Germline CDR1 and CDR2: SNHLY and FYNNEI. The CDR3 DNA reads TGTGCCAGCAGGGGGGACAGGGGACTTTACGAGCAGTACTTC. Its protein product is CASRGDRGLYEQYF.

The CDR3 loop reads CASTLTGTGNTIYF. CDR3 bases: TGTGCCAGCACCCTAACAGGGACAGGAAACACCATATATTTT. The gene calls are TRBV6-6 and TRBJ1-3, with D possibly TRBD1 on 6 matching bases. Germline CDR1 MNHNY, CDR2 SVGAGI (reference sequence). The CDR3 totals 14 residues. Trimming shortened V by 7 bases and J by 4 bases, and 14 bases separated the two germline ends.

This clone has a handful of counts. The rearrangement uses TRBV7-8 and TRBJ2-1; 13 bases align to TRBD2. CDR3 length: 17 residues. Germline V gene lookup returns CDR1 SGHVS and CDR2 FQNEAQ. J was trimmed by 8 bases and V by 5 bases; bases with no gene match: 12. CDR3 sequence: CASSPRVGTSGDYEQFF. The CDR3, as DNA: TGTGCCAGCAGCCCCAGGGTGGGGACTAGCGGGGACTATGAGCAGTTCTTC. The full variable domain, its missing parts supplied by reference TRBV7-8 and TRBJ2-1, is GAGVSQSPRYKVAKRGQDVALRCDPISGHVSLFWYQQALGQGPEFLTYFQNEAQLDKSGLPSDRFFAERPEGSVSTLKIQRTQQEDSAVYLCASSPRVGTSGDYEQFFGPGTRLTVL.

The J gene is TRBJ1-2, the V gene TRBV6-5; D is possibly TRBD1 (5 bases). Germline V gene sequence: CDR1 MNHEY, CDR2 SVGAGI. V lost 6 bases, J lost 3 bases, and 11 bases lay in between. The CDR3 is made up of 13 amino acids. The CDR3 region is CASRLQVDYGYTF. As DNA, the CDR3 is TGTGCCAGCAGATTACAGGTCGACTATGGCTACACCTTC.

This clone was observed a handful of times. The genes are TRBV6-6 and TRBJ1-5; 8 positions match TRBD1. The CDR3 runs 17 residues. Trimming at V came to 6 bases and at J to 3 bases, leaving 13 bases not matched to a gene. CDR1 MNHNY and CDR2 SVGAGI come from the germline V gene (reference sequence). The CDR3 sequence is CASSRDSQGGYNQPQHF. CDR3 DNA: TGTGCCAGCAGCCGAGATTCACAGGGGGGTTACAATCAGCCCCAGCATTTT.

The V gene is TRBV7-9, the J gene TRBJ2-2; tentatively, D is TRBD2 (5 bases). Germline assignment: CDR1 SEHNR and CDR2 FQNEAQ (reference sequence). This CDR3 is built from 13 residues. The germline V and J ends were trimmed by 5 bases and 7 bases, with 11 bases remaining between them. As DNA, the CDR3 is TGTGCCAGCAGCCCAGACTACCACGGGGAGCTGTTTTTT. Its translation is CASSPDYHGELFF.

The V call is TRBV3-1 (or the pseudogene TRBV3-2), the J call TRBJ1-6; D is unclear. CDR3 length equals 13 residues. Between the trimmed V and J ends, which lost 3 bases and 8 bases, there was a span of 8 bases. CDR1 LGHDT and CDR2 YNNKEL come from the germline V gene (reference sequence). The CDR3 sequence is CASSQGRDSPLHF. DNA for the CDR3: TGTGCCAGCAGCCAGGGGAGAGATTCACCCCTCCACTTT.

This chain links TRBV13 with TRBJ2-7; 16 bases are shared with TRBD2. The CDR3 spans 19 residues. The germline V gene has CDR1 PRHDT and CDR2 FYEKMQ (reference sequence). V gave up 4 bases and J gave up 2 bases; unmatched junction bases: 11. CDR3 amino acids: CASSSPGGLAGGNAYEQYF. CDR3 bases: TGTGCCAGCAGCTCCCCCGGGGGACTAGCGGGGGGGAACGCCTACGAGCAGTACTTC.

The DNA for the CDR3 is TGTGCCAGCAGCCAAGAAAAACTAGCGGGGGGCAATGAGCAGTTCTTC. Translated, it gives CASSQEKLAGGNEQFF. The chain links TRBV3-1 (or the pseudogene TRBV3-2) to TRBJ2-1; the match to TRBD2 covers 12 bases. Germline V gene data show CDR1 as LGHDT and CDR2 as YNNKEL (reference sequence). The CDR3 is made up of 16 amino acids. Trimming cost V 0 bases and J 6 bases; bases outside gene matches: 3.

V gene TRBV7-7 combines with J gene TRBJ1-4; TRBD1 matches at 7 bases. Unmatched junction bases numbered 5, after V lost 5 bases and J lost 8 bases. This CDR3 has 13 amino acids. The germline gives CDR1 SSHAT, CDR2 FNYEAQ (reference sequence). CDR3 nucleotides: TGTGCCAGCAGCACCCGACAGGGAGAAAAACTGTTTTTT. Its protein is CASSTRQGEKLFF.

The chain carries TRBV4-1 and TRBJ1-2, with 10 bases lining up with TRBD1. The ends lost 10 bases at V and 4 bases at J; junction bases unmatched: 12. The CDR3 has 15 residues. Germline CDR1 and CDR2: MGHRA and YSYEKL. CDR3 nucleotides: TGCGCCACCTCCGACCGACAGGGGGCCATCTATGGCTACACCTTC. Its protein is CATSDRQGAIYGYTF.

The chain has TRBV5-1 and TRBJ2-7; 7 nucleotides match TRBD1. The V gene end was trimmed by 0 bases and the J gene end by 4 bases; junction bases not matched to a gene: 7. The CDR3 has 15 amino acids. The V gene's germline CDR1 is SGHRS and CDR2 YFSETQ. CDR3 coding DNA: TGCGCCAGCAGCTTGGATACAGGGGAGAATTACGAGCAGTACTTC. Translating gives CASSLDTGENYEQYF.

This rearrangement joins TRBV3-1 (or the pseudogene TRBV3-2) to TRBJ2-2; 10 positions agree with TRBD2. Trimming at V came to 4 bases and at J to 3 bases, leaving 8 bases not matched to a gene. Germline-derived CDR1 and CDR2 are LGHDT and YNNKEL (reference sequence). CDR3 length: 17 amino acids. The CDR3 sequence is CASSPLAGGRDTGELFF. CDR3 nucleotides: TGTGCCAGCAGCCCCTTAGCGGGGGGTCGGGACACCGGGGAGCTGTTTTTT.

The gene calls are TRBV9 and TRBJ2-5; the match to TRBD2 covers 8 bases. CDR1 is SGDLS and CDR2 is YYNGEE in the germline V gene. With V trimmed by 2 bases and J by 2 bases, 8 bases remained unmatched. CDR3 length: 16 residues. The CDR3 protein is CASSVSGGGTQETQYF. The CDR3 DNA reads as TGTGCCAGCAGCGTTTCTGGCGGGGGGACTCAAGAGACCCAGTACTTC.

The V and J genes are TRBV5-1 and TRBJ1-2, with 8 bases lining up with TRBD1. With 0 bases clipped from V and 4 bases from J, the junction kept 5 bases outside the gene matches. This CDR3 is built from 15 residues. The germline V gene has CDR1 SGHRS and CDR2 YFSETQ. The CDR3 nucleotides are TGCGCCAGCAGCTTGGAGGCAGGGGGCGGCTATGGCTACACCTTC. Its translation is CASSLEAGGGYGYTF.

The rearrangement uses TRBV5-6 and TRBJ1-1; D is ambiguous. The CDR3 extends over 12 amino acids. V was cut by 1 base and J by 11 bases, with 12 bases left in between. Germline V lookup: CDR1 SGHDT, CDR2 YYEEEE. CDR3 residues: CASSLRLRGAFF. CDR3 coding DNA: TGTGCCAGCAGCTTGAGGCTTAGAGGGGCTTTCTTT.

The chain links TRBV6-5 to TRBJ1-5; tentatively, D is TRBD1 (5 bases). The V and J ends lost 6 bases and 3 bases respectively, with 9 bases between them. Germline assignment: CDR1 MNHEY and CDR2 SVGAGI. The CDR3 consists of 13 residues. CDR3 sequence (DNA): TGTGCCAGCAGCCGGGGGGACAATCAGCCCCAGCATTTT. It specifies CASSRGDNQPQHF.

CDR3 sequence (DNA): TGTGCCAGCAGTCCAGCCTATCTTCTAACCGGGACAGGGGGCGCAGAGACCCAGTACTTC. Its translation: CASSPAYLLTGTGGAETQYF. The V gene is TRBV4-2, the J gene TRBJ2-5; the match to TRBD1 covers 12 bases. The CDR3 totals 20 residues. With 6 bases clipped from V and 4 bases from J, the junction kept 21 bases outside the gene matches. CDR1 and CDR2 (germline): LGHNA, YNFKEQ.